A selection of T cell receptor beta chains follows, all from one sample in a study of OX40 agonist ivuxolimab in advanced cancers. Sequencing used immunoSEQ multiplex PCR; TCRdb keeps in-frame clones, though not all of them. Altogether 63,000 or so clones are present, 84% being singletons, with the ten largest covering about 7.4%. Sequences were derived from CD4+ or CD8+ T cells sorted from blood, sampled in a trial of the OX40 agonist ivuxolimab. The receptors here all came from an adult with an advanced solid tumor such as melanoma, head and neck, liver or kidney cancer. Both conserved end residues are part of each CDR3. A D gene is named only where the DNA matches it firmly. Only some rows state a clone size, as once, few, many or a class for expanded clones.

CDR3nt	CDR3aa	abundance	d_gene	v_gene	j_gene	len
TGTGCCAGTAGTACACACAGGAGTGAAGCTTTCTTT	CASSTHRSEAFF	.	.	TRBV19	TRBJ1-1	12
TGCGCCAGCAGCTTGCAAGGATACACAGATACGCAGTATTTT	CASSLQGYTDTQYF	once	.	TRBV5-1	TRBJ2-3	14
TGCAGCGCCACTACCGGGAACACTGAAGCTTTCTTT	CSATTGNTEAFF	once	.	TRBV29-1	TRBJ1-1	12
TGTGCCAGCAGCCTAGCGGGGCTAGGTACGCAGTATTTT	CASSLAGLGTQYF	.	TRBD2	TRBV2	TRBJ2-3	13
TGTGCCAGCAGCCCACGGGTAGCGCCTAGCACAGATACGCAGTATTTT	CASSPRVAPSTDTQYF	.	.	TRBV5-8	TRBJ2-3	16
TGTGCCAGCAGCTCAAGATTAGCGGGACACACAGATACGCAGTATTTT	CASSSRLAGHTDTQYF	.	TRBD2	TRBV5-4	TRBJ2-3	16
TGTGCCAGCAGACGGGGGGGAACGAACACCGGGGAGCTGTTTTTT	CASRRGGTNTGELFF	few	TRBD2	TRBV6-5	TRBJ2-2	15
TGTGCCAGCAGCGTTAGCGGGGGGGCGGGGAAGACCCAGTACTTC	CASSVSGGAGKTQYF	.	TRBD2	TRBV9	TRBJ2-5	15
TGTGCCAGCAGTTTATTCGGGACAGGGGGCACTGGCTACACCTTC	CASSLFGTGGTGYTF	few	TRBD1	TRBV27	TRBJ1-2	15
TGTGCCAGCAGCTCAACCTGGGTGCCTAGCACAGATACGCAGTATTTT	CASSSTWVPSTDTQYF	.	.	TRBV7-9	TRBJ2-3	16
TGTGCCAGCAGTGAATCCGTTGGGGGGCCCTACGAGCAGTACTTC	CASSESVGGPYEQYF	.	.	TRBV25-1	TRBJ2-7	15
TGTGCCAGCAGCTCTGGGGGAAGACACTATGGCTACACCTTC	CASSSGGRHYGYTF	.	.	TRBV7-2	TRBJ1-2	14
TGTGCCAGCAGTTCGGCCAGCTCTGAGGCCAACGTCCTGACTTTC	CASSSASSEANVLTF	.	.	TRBV6-5	TRBJ2-6	15
TGCGCCAGCAGCTCGCTCGGGACAGGGGGACCAAACTATGGCTACACCTTC	CASSSLGTGGPNYGYTF	.	TRBD1	TRBV5-1	TRBJ1-2	17
TGTGCCAGCAGCTTAGTATCGGGGACCGGGGAGCTGTTTTTT	CASSLVSGTGELFF	.	.	TRBV7-9	TRBJ2-2	14
TGTGCCAGTAGTCCACGGGACAGGGTCCAAGAGACCCAGTACTTC	CASSPRDRVQETQYF	.	TRBD1	TRBV19	TRBJ2-5	15
TGTGCCAGCAGCCCAAACGGACACTACTACGAGCAGTACTTC	CASSPNGHYYEQYF	.	.	TRBV11-2	TRBJ2-7	14
TGTGCCAGCGGAAGAATTAACTGGAACACTGAAGCTTTCTTT	CASGRINWNTEAFF	.	.	TRBV11-2	TRBJ1-1	14
TGTGCCTCAGGGGCCGGGACTAGCGGGGGGGTGTATGAGCAGTTCTTC	CASGAGTSGGVYEQFF	.	TRBD2	TRBV30	TRBJ2-1	16
TGCAGTGCGGCGGAGCACACTGAAGCTTTCTTT	CSAAEHTEAFF	.	.	TRBV20-1	TRBJ1-1	11
TGTGCCAGCCGCGGTTCGAACACCGGGGAGCTGTTTTTT	CASRGSNTGELFF	.	.	TRBV6-6	TRBJ2-2	13
TGTGCTAGCAGCTTAGGGCCGCCGGGCACCGGGGAGCTGTTTTTT	CASSLGPPGTGELFF	.	.	TRBV7-7	TRBJ2-2	15
TGTGCCAGCAGCTTACGGGCTACAGGGGCCTCTAAGGCTTTCTTT	CASSLRATGASKAFF	.	TRBD1	TRBV7-8	TRBJ1-1	15
TGTGCCAGCAGCCCAGGGACTAGCCGAGGGACAGATACGCAGTATTTT	CASSPGTSRGTDTQYF	.	TRBD2	TRBV5-4	TRBJ2-3	16
TGTGCCAGCAGCTTAGAAGGACGGCGGAGCACAGATACGCAGTATTTT	CASSLEGRRSTDTQYF	.	.	TRBV11-2	TRBJ2-3	16
TGTGCCAGCAGCTTGTATCAAAAAGGGTTAGATACGCAGTATTTT	CASSLYQKGLDTQYF	.	.	TRBV5-4	TRBJ2-3	15
TGTGCCAGCAGTTACACCATGTTAGCGGGAGTGTACGAGCAGTACTTC	CASSYTMLAGVYEQYF	.	TRBD2	TRBV6-5	TRBJ2-7	16
TGTGCCAGCAGCTTCAGGAGAGAGACCCAGTACTTC	CASSFRRETQYF	.	.	TRBV11-3	TRBJ2-5	12
TGTGCCAGCAGCTTAGTAGCGGGAACCACAGATACGCAGTATTTT	CASSLVAGTTDTQYF	.	TRBD2	TRBV11-3	TRBJ2-3	15
TGTGCCTGGAGTCAGGACAGGACGTCTAGCAATCAGCCCCAGCATTTT	CAWSQDRTSSNQPQHF	.	TRBD1	TRBV30	TRBJ1-5	16
TGTGCCAGCAGTTACACAGGGGAGATTGGCTACACCTTC	CASSYTGEIGYTF	.	TRBD1	TRBV6-5	TRBJ1-2	13
TGTGCCAGCAGCACCCATTCCTTAGCGAGCTCCTACAATGAGCAGTTCTTC	CASSTHSLASSYNEQFF	.	.	TRBV11-1	TRBJ2-1	17
TGCGCCAGCAGCCAAGATGGGGGGAGCTACAATGAGCAGTTCTTC	CASSQDGGSYNEQFF	.	.	TRBV4-3	TRBJ2-1	15
TGTGCCAGCAGACAGAACGCGGTGGCTAATGAAAAACTGTTTTTT	CASRQNAVANEKLFF	.	.	TRBV27	TRBJ1-4	15
TGTGCCAGCAGCCAAGCAACAGGGTTAGGGGAGCTGTTTTTT	CASSQATGLGELFF	.	.	TRBV14	TRBJ2-2	14
TGTGCCAGCGGTTTATGGGGGTTGAACACTGAAGCTTTCTTT	CASGLWGLNTEAFF	.	.	TRBV27	TRBJ1-1	14
TGCAGCGTTGAAGGTCCCAGCGGGGAAGCGGGAGATACGCAGTATTTT	CSVEGPSGEAGDTQYF	.	TRBD2	TRBV29-1	TRBJ2-3	16
TGTGCCAGCAGCCAAGATCTTCGGGGACAGCGTGATAAACTGTTTTTT	CASSQDLRGQRDKLFF	.	TRBD1	TRBV14	TRBJ1-4	16
TGTGCCACCAGCAGAGAGAAGAGCAGGGGTCCCTACGAGCAGTACTTC	CATSREKSRGPYEQYF	.	.	TRBV15	TRBJ2-7	16
TGTGCCTGGAGTGTAATACGAGGGGGCAAAAACATTCAGTACTTC	CAWSVIRGGKNIQYF	.	.	TRBV30	TRBJ2-4	15
TGCGCCAGCAGCTTGGCCGGGGGTGCAAGTAATTCACCCCTCCACTTT	CASSLAGGASNSPLHF	.	.	TRBV5-1	TRBJ1-6	16
TGTGCCAGCAGCTTTGTACAGGGAAACTATGGCTACACCTTC	CASSFVQGNYGYTF	.	.	TRBV5-5	TRBJ1-2	14
TGTGCCAGCAGGAGTAGGGTTGGGCACGAGCAGTACTTC	CASRSRVGHEQYF	few	.	TRBV2	TRBJ2-7	13
TGCAGCGTTGCCCCATCGACAGATACGCAGTATTTT	CSVAPSTDTQYF	few	.	TRBV29-1	TRBJ2-3	12
TGTGCCAGCAGTTCACCGGGCCTCAATTCACCCCTCCACTTT	CASSSPGLNSPLHF	.	.	TRBV28	TRBJ1-6	14
TGTGCCAGCAGTGCGGACAGTAGAGTTTACAATGAGCAGTTCTTC	CASSADSRVYNEQFF	.	.	TRBV27	TRBJ2-1	15
TGCGCCAGCAGCCAAGATTACGGATTTAACTATGGCTACACCTTC	CASSQDYGFNYGYTF	.	.	TRBV4-3	TRBJ1-2	15
TGTGCCAGCAGCCTAATAACAGGGGGTAAAGAGACCCAGTACTTC	CASSLITGGKETQYF	.	TRBD1	TRBV28	TRBJ2-5	15
TGTGCCAGCAGCTTCCAGGGGGGGAATTCACCCCTCCACTTT	CASSFQGGNSPLHF	few	TRBD1	TRBV7-9	TRBJ1-6	14
TGTGCCAGCAGTCCGAACGGGGCCGAATCCTACGAGCAGTACTTC	CASSPNGAESYEQYF	medium-sized	.	TRBV27	TRBJ2-7	15
TGTGCCTGGAGTGTACGAAACTCCTTGGGCGAGCAGTACTTC	CAWSVRNSLGEQYF	few	.	TRBV30	TRBJ2-7	14
TGCGCCAGCAGTCGAAGGTCGACAGGGGGCTACGAGCAGTACTTC	CASSRRSTGGYEQYF	.	TRBD1	TRBV23-1	TRBJ2-7	15
TGTGCCAGCAGCTTCCAGGGGGCTACCTACGAGCAGTACTTC	CASSFQGATYEQYF	once	TRBD1	TRBV7-8	TRBJ2-7	14
TGTGCCAGCAGCTTGGGATCCAAGACTGAAGCTTTCTTT	CASSLGSKTEAFF	.	.	TRBV5-6	TRBJ1-1	13
TGCGCCAGCAGCTTGGTGGCAGCGAACACTGAAGCTTTCTTT	CASSLVAANTEAFF	.	.	TRBV5-1	TRBJ1-1	14
TGTGCCAGCAACAGACAGGGGGCGAACTATGGCTACACCTTC	CASNRQGANYGYTF	.	TRBD1	TRBV9	TRBJ1-2	14
TGTGCCAGCAGCGTAGAAGGACAGGGGTTTTATGGCTACACCTTC	CASSVEGQGFYGYTF	.	TRBD1	TRBV9	TRBJ1-2	15
TGTGCCAGCAGCTTACTCGACGGGAGAAACACCGGGGAGCTGTTTTTT	CASSLLDGRNTGELFF	.	.	TRBV7-2	TRBJ2-2	16
TGTGCCAGCAGCTTTCTCACAGGGGGACCACAGGTCCCGCAAGAGACCCAGTACTTC	CASSFLTGGPQVPQETQYF	.	TRBD1	TRBV7-9	TRBJ2-5	19